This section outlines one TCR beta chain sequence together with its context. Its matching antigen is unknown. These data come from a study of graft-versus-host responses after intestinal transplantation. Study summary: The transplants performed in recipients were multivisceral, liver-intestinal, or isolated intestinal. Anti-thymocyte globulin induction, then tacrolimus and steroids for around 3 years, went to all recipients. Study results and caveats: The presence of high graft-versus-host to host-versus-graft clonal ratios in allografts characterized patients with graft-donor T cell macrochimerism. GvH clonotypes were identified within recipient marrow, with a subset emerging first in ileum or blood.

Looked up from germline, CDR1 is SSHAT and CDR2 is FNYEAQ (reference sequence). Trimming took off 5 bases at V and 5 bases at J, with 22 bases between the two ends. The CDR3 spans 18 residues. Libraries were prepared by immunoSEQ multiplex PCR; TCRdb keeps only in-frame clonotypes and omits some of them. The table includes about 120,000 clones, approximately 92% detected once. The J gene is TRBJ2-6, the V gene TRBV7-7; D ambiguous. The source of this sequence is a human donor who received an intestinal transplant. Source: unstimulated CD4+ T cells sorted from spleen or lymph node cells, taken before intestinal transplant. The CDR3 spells CASSNTFKCQSRANVLTF. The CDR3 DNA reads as TGTGCCAGCAGCAACACGTTTAAGTGCCAAAGTCGGGCCAACGTCCTGACTTTC.